The 16 T cell receptor beta chains below all came from one sample that was sequenced in a study of graft-versus-host responses after intestinal transplantation (dated by TCRdb to the early 2020s). The library was generated by the immunoSEQ multiplex PCR assay. TCRdb's version of the immuneACCESS table is confined to in-frame rearrangements and falls short of the full clone set. An unresolved V gene accounts for under half of the shortfall where checked; the remainder is of unknown origin. This sample is represented by roughly 99,000 clones; 86% of them were singletons. The top ten clonotypes cover 1.4% of the sample. This sample comprised PBMCs, obtained 255 days after intestinal transplant. The receptor set was obtained from a human patient who received an intestinal transplant, so some T cells may come from the graft donor.

The CDR3 DNA reads as TGTGCCAGCAGTAGAGGACAGGGTCCCTACAATGAGCAGTTCTTC. The encoded protein is CASSRGQGPYNEQFF. This chain connects TRBV6-5 to TRBJ2-1; 8 bases fit TRBD1. J was trimmed by 2 bases and V by 5 bases; bases with no gene match: 5. The CDR3 length is 15 residues. In germline, CDR1 is MNHEY, CDR2 SVGAGI.

The chain employs TRBV5-6 and TRBJ2-7; 8 nucleotides line up with TRBD1. V lost 4 bases, J lost 6 bases, and 9 bases stayed unmatched. This CDR3 contains 14 residues. The V gene's germline CDR1 is SGHDT and CDR2 YYEEEE. The CDR3 sequence: CASSLRQGLSEQYF. The CDR3 coding sequence is TGTGCCAGCAGCCTTCGACAGGGGCTCTCCGAGCAGTACTTC.

The rearrangement links TRBV15 to TRBJ1-2; a possible D gene is TRBD1 (5 bases). The V gene lost 0 bases and the J gene lost 4 bases, with 12 bases spanning the gap. CDR1 is LNHNV and CDR2 is YYDKDF in the germline V gene (reference sequence). The CDR3 runs 15 residues. The CDR3 spells CATSRDHLRGYGYTF. The CDR3, as DNA: TGTGCCACCAGCAGAGATCACCTTAGGGGCTATGGCTACACCTTC.

The rearrangement joins TRBV29-1 to TRBJ2-3; D may be TRBD1 (6 bases). Trimming cost V 3 bases and J 0 bases, with 19 bases left between them. The CDR3 totals 17 residues. Germline V gene lookup returns CDR1 SQVTM and CDR2 ANQGSEA. In DNA form, the CDR3 reads TGCAGCGTTGACCCGAACAGGGCGAGATCTAGCACAGATACGCAGTATTTT. Encoded protein: CSVDPNRARSSTDTQYF.

This chain links TRBV30 with TRBJ2-6; 8 bases align to TRBD2. CDR3 length equals 15 residues. V trimming: 7 bases; J trimming: 0 bases; junction bases outside the gene matches: 5. Germline values: CDR1 GTSNPN, CDR2 SVGIG (reference sequence). The CDR3 spells CAFEAGGSGANVLTF. The DNA for the CDR3 is TGTGCCTTCGAGGCGGGGGGCTCTGGGGCCAACGTCCTGACTTTC.

About this clone itself: Sequence at one end of the junction differs from germline and may be a read error. J is TRBJ1-6 and V is TRBV9; tentatively, D is TRBD1 (5 bases). The CDR3 runs to 15 residues. In germline, CDR1 is SGDLS, CDR2 YYNGEE. The CDR3 protein is CASSGTGDYNSSLHF. DNA for the CDR3: TGTGCCAGCAGCGGAACAGGTGACTATAATTCATCCCTCCACTTT.

The chain links TRBV27 to TRBJ2-3; TRBD2 aligns across 15 bases. The J segment lost 2 bases and the V segment lost 7 bases, leaving 4 bases of the junction unmatched. The CDR3 consists of 16 residues. Germline lookup yields CDR1 MNHEY and CDR2 SMNVEV (reference sequence). The CDR3 spells CASNGLAGGFTDTQYF. DNA of the CDR3: TGTGCCAGCAACGGACTAGCGGGAGGGTTCACAGATACGCAGTATTTT.

This clone was detected once. The rearrangement joins TRBV19 to TRBJ2-7; no clear D gene. The CDR3 loop spans 14 amino acids. Trimming took off 1 base at V and 0 bases at J, with 7 bases between the two ends. The germline V gene encodes CDR1 LNHDA and CDR2 SQIVND (reference sequence). The CDR3 loop is CASSIVHSSYEQYF. The CDR3 coding sequence is TGTGCCAGTAGTATAGTCCACAGCTCCTACGAGCAGTACTTC.

The gene calls are TRBV6-1 and TRBJ1-5, with D possibly being TRBD1 (5 bases). V lost 6 bases, J lost 12 bases, and 12 bases lay in between. The CDR3 spans 11 residues. The germline V gene encodes CDR1 MNHNS and CDR2 SASEGT. In DNA, the CDR3 is TGTGCCAGCAGCCCCCCAGACAGCCAGCATTTT. Translation: CASSPPDSQHF.

The chain carries TRBV7-9 and TRBJ2-5; tentative D call: TRBD1 (6 bases). From germline, CDR1 is SEHNR and CDR2 FQNEAQ (reference sequence). This CDR3 has 15 residues. Trimming stripped 4 bases from V and 1 base from J, with 13 bases between. In nucleotides, the CDR3 is TGTGCCAGCAGCTCAGGACAGTCAATCCAAGAGACCCAGTACTTC. Translated, it gives CASSSGQSIQETQYF.

The J gene is TRBJ2-7, the V gene TRBV6-5, with D tentatively TRBD1 (6 bases). The CDR3 is 14 amino acids. Germline V CDR1 and CDR2: MNHEY, SVGAGI. Trimming stripped 2 bases from V and 0 bases from J, with 8 bases between. CDR3 in amino acids: CASSYTGSSYEQYF. In DNA, the CDR3 is TGTGCCAGCAGTTACACAGGGTCCTCCTACGAGCAGTACTTC.

The rearrangement uses TRBV5-4 and TRBJ2-3; 14 nucleotides agree with TRBD2. After removal of 4 bases from V and 1 base from J, the junction contained 8 bases not matched to a gene. The germline V gene has CDR1 SGHNT and CDR2 YYREEE (reference sequence). This CDR3 is 18 amino acids long. As DNA, the CDR3 is TGTGCCAGCAGCCTACGACTAGCGGGAGGGTTTGGCACAGATACGCAGTATTTT. Translated: CASSLRLAGGFGTDTQYF.

The rearrangement joins TRBV5-4 to TRBJ1-1, with D perhaps TRBD1 (6 bases). Looked up from germline, CDR1 is SGHNT and CDR2 is YYREEE (reference sequence). Trimming left V 3 bases short and J 8 bases short, with 14 bases between. The CDR3 consists of 13 residues. In DNA, the CDR3 is TGTGCCAGCAGCTCCGCCTTAGACAGGGAAGCTTTCTTT. It is translated as CASSSALDREAFF.

The chain has TRBV5-1 and TRBJ2-1; TRBD1 might be the D (6 bases). In germline, CDR1 is SGHRS, CDR2 YFSETQ. Trimming removed 0 bases from V and 9 bases from J, with 10 bases in between. This CDR3 region has 13 residues. The CDR3 protein is CASSLEGGVEQFF. CDR3 in DNA: TGCGCCAGCAGCTTGGAAGGGGGTGTTGAGCAGTTCTTC.

This chain links TRBV28 with TRBJ1-1; D is unclear. The CDR3 totals 15 residues. CDR1 and CDR2 from the germline V gene are MDHEN and SYDVKM. V was trimmed by 6 bases and J by 0 bases, leaving 14 bases between them. Written as DNA, the CDR3 is TGTGCCAGCAGAACACCCCAGGCTATGAACACTGAAGCTTTCTTT. It yields the protein CASRTPQAMNTEAFF.

The chain recombines TRBV30 with TRBJ2-2; the match to TRBD2 covers 16 bases. This CDR3 is 19 amino acids long. Germline loops: CDR1 GTSNPN, CDR2 SVGIG (reference sequence). J was trimmed by 4 bases and V by 4 bases; bases with no gene match: 12. Written as DNA, the CDR3 is TGTGCCTGGAAGTCCCTGGGACTAGCGGGGGGGGCTAGCACCGGGGAGCTGTTTTTT. Translating gives CAWKSLGLAGGASTGELFF. The full variable domain, rest sourced from reference TRBV30 and TRBJ2-2, is SQTIHQWPATLVQPVGSPLSLECTVEGTSNPNLYWYRQAAGRGLQLLFYSVGIGQISSEVPQNLSASRPQDRQFILSSKKLLLSDSGFYLCAWKSLGLAGGASTGELFFGEGSRLTVL.